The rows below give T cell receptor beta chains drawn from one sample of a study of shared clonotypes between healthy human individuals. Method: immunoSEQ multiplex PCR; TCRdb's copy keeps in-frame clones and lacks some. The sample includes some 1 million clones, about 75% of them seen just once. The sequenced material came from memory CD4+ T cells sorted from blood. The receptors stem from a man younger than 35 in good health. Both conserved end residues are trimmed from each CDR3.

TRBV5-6,ASSLGTLTDTQY
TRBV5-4,ASSLGQQGAYGYT
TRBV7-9,ATSTDSYEQY
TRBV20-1,SARVLDEQF
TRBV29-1,SVSTSGRAEQY
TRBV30,AWNQGPYEQY
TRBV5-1,ASSLGRIQMNTEAF
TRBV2,ASGAGTTLGTQY
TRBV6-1,ASRDRGLARQF
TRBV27,ASSTRRTGNYGYT
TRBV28,ASTFASTFAVGYT
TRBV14,ASSRSGSIDTQY
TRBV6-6,ASGRAKNTGELF
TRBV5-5,ASSLWEYEQY
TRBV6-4,ASSPDSGANVLT
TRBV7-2,ASSLWDEQY
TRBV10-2,ASLENSIVETQY
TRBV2,ASRTGELF
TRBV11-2,ASSLVGTGVNTEAF
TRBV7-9,ASSLALDTQY
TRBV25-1,ASSEFGTPNKADTQY
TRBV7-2,ASSPIAGALNEQF
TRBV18,ASSPPLGGADTQY
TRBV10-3,AIRAPNTGELF
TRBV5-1,ASSFFSSGPQETQY
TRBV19,ASSIIGLAFENIQY
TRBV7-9,ASSFGVTNAQY
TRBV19,ASSKGDNSPLH
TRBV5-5,ASSLRAGGLKSSGNTIY
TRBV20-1,SARKGLVKF
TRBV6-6,ASSSSGGKTQY
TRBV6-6,ASSYGDRLNTEAF
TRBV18,ASSPPGRTYEQY
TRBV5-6,ASSLEIRANTGELF
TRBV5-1,ASSASGSSTDTQY
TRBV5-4,ASSLGDRGQGTTEAF
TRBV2,ASRREVGDTQY
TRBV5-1,ASSPRTGGSEQF
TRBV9,ASSVVSTDTQY
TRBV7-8,ASSLYSNPYEQY
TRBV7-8,ASSLDDRVSR
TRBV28,ASSQASGTGWSEQY
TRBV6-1,ASSEGRAKNIQY
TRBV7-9,ASSFGAWGFNYYEQY
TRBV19,ASRRDGNTGELF
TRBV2,ASSAGQEELF
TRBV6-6,ASGAGLPLEQY
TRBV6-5,ASSSRPGTEAF
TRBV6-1,ASSEGGPNYGYT
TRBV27,ASTYDRGSYNEQF
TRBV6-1,ASCPGQGYEQY
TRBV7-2,ASARTSGDTDTQY
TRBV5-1,ASSSQGNYGYT
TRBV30,AWSVRTQETQY
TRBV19,ASRNRGGTGELF